This T cell receptor beta chain was sequenced in a study of OX40 agonist ivuxolimab in advanced cancers. Overall study: As their treatment, patients were administered ivuxolimab, an agonistic anti-OX40 (CD134) antibody. One patient with hepatocellular carcinoma and two with cutaneous melanoma, three in all, had partial responses. Study-level points and caveats: Also showing low normalized T-cell clonal expansion were some of the nonresponders.

Produced via immunoSEQ multiplex PCR; TCRdb's table is partial and in-frame only. The data hold around 40,000 clones, with approximately 80% observed a single time. Germline CDR1 reads KGHSH; CDR2 reads LQKENI. Trimming stripped 6 bases from V and 3 bases from J, with 5 bases between. This CDR3 contains 12 residues. This clone occurred once. Its matching antigen is unknown. Material: CD4+ or CD8+ T cells sorted from blood, obtained in a trial of the OX40 agonist ivuxolimab. The receptor was derived from an adult with an advanced solid tumor such as melanoma, head and neck, liver or kidney cancer. This chain uses TRBV18 with TRBJ1-4, with unresolved D. The DNA of the CDR3 is TGTGCCAGCTCCGCCCCTAATGAAAAACTGTTTTTT. Amino acid sequence: CASSAPNEKLFF. The variable domain in full, with the rest retrieved from reference TRBV18 and TRBJ1-4, is NAGVMQNPRHLVRRRGQEARLRCSPMKGHSHVYWYRQLPEEGLKFMVYLQKENIIDESGMPKERFSAEFPKEGPSILRIQQVVRGDSAAYFCASSAPNEKLFFGSGTQLSVL.